The 9 T cell receptor beta chains in this list originate from one sample, sequenced in a study of T cell changes during pregnancy in multiple sclerosis. Assay: immunoSEQ multiplex PCR; the TCRdb copy retains only in-frame clones and omits some. The data contain under 95,000 clones, approximately 95% of them singletons. The material was peripheral blood, obtained in the second trimester of pregnancy. These receptors were obtained from a female donor in good health, enrolled as a control in a pregnancy study.

V is TRBV28 and J is TRBJ2-1, with D perhaps matching TRBD2 (5 bases). Germline V CDR1 and CDR2: MDHEN, SYDVKM. V was shortened by 1 base and J by 7 bases, with 11 bases between the two germline ends. This CDR3 has 14 amino acids. Here the CDR3 DNA reads TGTGCCAGCAGTTTATTAGGACTCGCTAATGAGCAGTTCTTC. Its protein product is CASSLLGLANEQFF.

The genes are TRBV6-1 and TRBJ1-4; unclear D gene. The CDR3 has 15 residues. V lost 0 bases to trimming and J lost 7 bases, with 12 bases between them. Per germline, CDR1 MNHNS and CDR2 SASEGT. The DNA of the CDR3 is TGTGCCAGCAGTGAAGCGGCGGGCTCAGTTGAAAAACTGTTTTTT. It specifies CASSEAAGSVEKLFF.

The chain recombines TRBV19 with TRBJ2-2; 14 bases map to TRBD2. The CDR3 has 15 residues. Germline V lookup: CDR1 LNHDA, CDR2 SQIVND (reference sequence). V dropped 6 bases and J dropped 6; count of bases not matched to a gene: 3. CDR3: CASRGTSGSAGELFF. CDR3 coding DNA: TGTGCCAGTAGGGGGACTAGCGGGAGCGCCGGGGAGCTGTTTTTT.

The chain links TRBV28 to TRBJ1-4; TRBD1 agrees at 9 bases. The CDR3 covers 17 residues. Germline loops: CDR1 MDHEN, CDR2 SYDVKM. V trimming: 4 bases; J trimming: 4 bases; junction bases outside the gene matches: 10. The CDR3 region has the DNA TGTGCCAGCAGTTCCGGGACAGGGTACTTCAATAATGAAAAACTGTTTTTT. Its translation: CASSSGTGYFNNEKLFF.

This clone has only one observation. This chain uses TRBV27 with TRBJ1-5; D gene unclear. Germline CDR1 MNHEY, CDR2 SMNVEV (reference sequence). V lost 1 base and J 0 bases, leaving 7 bases between the germline ends. The CDR3 has 15 amino acids. Here the CDR3 reads CASSLFHNSNQPQHF. Here the CDR3 DNA reads TGTGCCAGCAGTTTATTCCACAATAGCAATCAGCCCCAGCATTTT.

The CDR3 DNA reads as TGTGCCAGCAGTTTGGAACAGCTTATGAACACTGAAGCTTTCTTT. Translation: CASSLEQLMNTEAFF. This chain joins TRBV28 and TRBJ1-1; D gene unclear. Trimming removed 3 bases from V and 0 bases from J, with 11 bases in between. The germline CDR1 and CDR2 sequences are MDHEN and SYDVKM. The CDR3 has 15 residues.

The genes are TRBV27 and TRBJ2-7; the match to TRBD1 covers 8 bases. Germline V lookup: CDR1 MNHEY, CDR2 SMNVEV (reference sequence). Trimming took 3 bases from V and 3 from J; bases not matched to a gene: 4. The CDR3 has 14 residues. CDR3 coding DNA: TGTGCCAGCAGTTTTGCGGACAGGGTCTACGAGCAGTACTTC. It encodes CASSFADRVYEQYF.

V gene TRBV19 combines with J gene TRBJ2-1; D might be TRBD1 (5 bases). This CDR3 region has 14 residues. The V end was cut by 7 bases, the J end by 5 bases, with 15 bases between. Germline V gene data show CDR1 as LNHDA and CDR2 as SQIVND (reference sequence). CDR3 sequence (DNA): TGTGCCAGTACCGTGGGGCAGGGAAACAATGAGCAGTTCTTC. Amino acid sequence: CASTVGQGNNEQFF.

The chain carries TRBV7-2 and TRBJ1-5; no definite D call. The germline CDR1 and CDR2 sequences are SGHTA and FQGNSA. V lost 2 bases and J 4 bases, leaving 6 bases between the germline ends. The CDR3 length is 13 residues. The CDR3 sequence is CASSLRGNQPQHF. CDR3 sequence (DNA): TGTGCCAGCAGCTTACGAGGGAATCAGCCCCAGCATTTT.